This T cell receptor (beta chain) stems from a study of circulating and synovial CD4+ cells in juvenile arthritis (dated by TCRdb to between 2013 and 2015). Background for the entire study: Within each patient, the study compared the TCRbeta CDR3 repertoires of three groups: circulating HLA-DR+ CD4 T cells, bulk blood CD4 T cells, and synovial CD4 T cells. The goal of the repertoire sequencing was to confirm that synovial clonotypes were enriched in a circulating synovial-like CD4 T cell subset. Broad study findings and their caveats: Circulating pathogenic-like lymphocytes clustered together with synovial T cells and shared a substantially larger fraction of CDR3 sequences with synovium than bulk blood did. Because CPL samples and bulk blood CD4 samples differed in T cell genome counts by at least an order of magnitude, sample-size effects were addressed. Overlap with synovium increased with sequencing depth, so measured shared-clonotype fractions likely underestimated the full repertoire overlap. Traditional Vbeta family usage analysis did not detect the difference between circulating pathogenic-like lymphocytes and bulk blood T cells. Compared with bulk blood CD4 repertoires, both the synovial and the circulating pathogenic-like lymphocyte repertoires were less diverse, and some CPL samples were as oligoclonal as synovium.

As encoded in the germline V gene, CDR1 is MDHEN while CDR2 is SYDVKM. V drops 7 bases and J drops 7 bases, leaving 17 bases in between. The CDR3 holds 15 amino acids from the cysteine to the phenylalanine. Just the 45-base CDR3 DNA is kept, in frame starting at base 1. Libraries were constructed by the immunoSEQ multiplex PCR assay. TCRbeta CDR3 sequencing was carried out by an external provider as a commercial service. As for how the authors treated the data: The analyses relied on productive nucleotide sequences along with amino acid sequences obtained through in silico translation. Diversity was measured as Renyi entropy over a range of alpha values, and the median of 200 repeated subsamples was taken to equalise sample size. The distance between each pair of repertoires was calculated as one minus the Chao-modified Jaccard index, which corrects for under-sampling, and this distance was used for clustering. Frequency-weighted overlap with synovial clonotypes was calculated over 200 sample sizes with 200 draws without replacement at each size, and the overlap was reported at the size of the smaller sample. TCRdb re-hosts the immuneACCESS table, in-frame sequences only. Its copies lack some clones; in the studies checked, an unresolved V gene accounts for under half of them, and the cause for the rest is not known. From that table come the V and J calls and clone size; the DNA was used to work out D and trimming. For this sample there are a few thousand clones; roughly 79% appear just once. 3.4% of the sample belongs to the ten largest clones.

Concerning this clone itself: Its antigen specificity is not known. No clone much larger than this one lies a single base away; base qualities are absent.

The sequenced samples were obtained from patients with active juvenile idiopathic arthritis. Cells were sorted immediately after thawing, with dead cells excluded using Live/Dead Fixable Near-IR Stain. The sequenced material came from CD4+ T cells from synovial fluid. The sequence joins TRBV28 to TRBJ1-6; the D gene is possibly TRBD1, with 5 bases matching. This TCR derives from a human donor with juvenile idiopathic arthritis. The CDR3 protein is CASIPLGGGNSPLHF. The DNA sequence reads TGTGCCAGCATCCCTTTGGGGGGGGGAAATTCACCCCTCCACTTT.